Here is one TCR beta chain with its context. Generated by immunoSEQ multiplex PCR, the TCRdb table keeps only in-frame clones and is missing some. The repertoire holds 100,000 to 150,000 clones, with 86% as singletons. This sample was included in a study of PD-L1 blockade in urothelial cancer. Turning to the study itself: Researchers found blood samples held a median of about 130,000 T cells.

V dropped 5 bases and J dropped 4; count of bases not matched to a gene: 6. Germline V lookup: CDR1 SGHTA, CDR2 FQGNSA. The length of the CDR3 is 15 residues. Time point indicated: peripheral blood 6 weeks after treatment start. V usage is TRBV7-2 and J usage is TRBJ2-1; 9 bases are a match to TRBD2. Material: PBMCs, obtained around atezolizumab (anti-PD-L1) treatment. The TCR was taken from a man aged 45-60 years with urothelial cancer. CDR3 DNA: TGTGCCAGCAGCCTGATGGCGGGAGGGTACAATGAGCAGTTCTTC. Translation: CASSLMAGGYNEQFF.